The 32 T cell receptor beta chains reported below all come from one sample, sequenced in a study of blood T cell repertoires in COVID-19. The repertoire was sequenced with immunoSEQ multiplex PCR; TCRdb's copy has only in-frame clones and lacks some. Altogether approximately 180,000 clones are present, about 77% being singletons, with the ten largest covering around 17%. Sequencing was carried out using PBMCs or T cells enriched from blood (not recorded which). These TCRs come from a woman aged 45 to 65 with acute COVID-19.

V usage is TRBV7-9 and J usage is TRBJ2-1, with 7 bases aligning to TRBD2. The germline V gene has CDR1 SEHNR and CDR2 FQNEAQ (reference sequence). After removal of 7 bases from V and 4 bases from J, the junction contained 16 bases not matched to a gene. This CDR3 spans 17 amino acids. The CDR3 sequence is CASTPEAPREGYNEQFF. In DNA form, the CDR3 reads TGTGCCAGCACCCCTGAGGCGCCTAGGGAGGGGTACAATGAGCAGTTCTTC.

The CDR3 DNA reads as TGTGCCAGCAGTTACTCAGCAGGGGCGGGCGGCTACACCTTC. As protein: CASSYSAGAGGYTF. The chain employs TRBV6-5 and TRBJ1-2, with D possibly being TRBD1 (6 bases). CDR1 and CDR2 (germline): MNHEY, SVGAGI. V lost 0 bases, J lost 8 bases, and 13 bases lay in between. This CDR3 region has 14 residues.

The chain carries TRBV7-2 and TRBJ1-5; maybe TRBD1 (5 bases). CDR3 length: 15 amino acids. V was trimmed by 1 base and J by 0 bases, leaving 7 bases between them. CDR1 is SGHTA and CDR2 is FQGNSA in the germline V gene. The CDR3 loop reads CASSLVTDSNQPQHF. The DNA of the CDR3 is TGTGCCAGCAGCTTAGTGACAGATAGCAATCAGCCCCAGCATTTT.

The chain carries TRBV2 and TRBJ1-6, with 8 positions matching TRBD1. This CDR3 has 14 residues. J gave up 6 bases and V 9 bases, and 7 bases lay outside the gene matches. Germline assignment: CDR1 SNHLY and CDR2 FYNNEI. The CDR3 coding sequence is TGTGCCAGGGGGGGGACAGGTACTAATTCACCCCTCCACTTT. Encoded protein: CARGGTGTNSPLHF.

The chain employs TRBV25-1 and TRBJ2-1, with D perhaps matching TRBD1 (6 bases). This CDR3 is 12 amino acids long. The germline V gene has CDR1 MGHDK and CDR2 SYGVNS. Trimming pared 7 bases from V and 10 bases from J, leaving 14 bases between. The CDR3: CASKKGQGEQFF. CDR3 DNA sequence: TGTGCCAGCAAGAAAGGTCAGGGGGAGCAGTTCTTC.

The V gene is TRBV6-2 or TRBV6-3, the J gene TRBJ1-4; D unclear. The ends were cut back, 2 bases at V and 5 bases at J, with 6 bases in the middle. CDR3 length equals 13 residues. Germline V gene lookup returns CDR1 MNHEY and CDR2 SVGEGT. The CDR3 DNA is TGTGCCAGCAGTTACGGCGGGAATGAAAAACTGTTTTTT. Amino acids: CASSYGGNEKLFF.

V gene TRBV3-1 (or the pseudogene TRBV3-2) combines with J gene TRBJ1-5; 7 bases agree with TRBD1. This CDR3 has 14 amino acids. J lost 6 bases, V lost 0 bases, and 2 bases had no gene match. In germline, CDR1 is LGHDT, CDR2 YNNKEL (reference sequence). The CDR3 reads CASSQETGIQPQHF. The CDR3 coding sequence is TGTGCCAGCAGCCAAGAGACAGGGATTCAGCCCCAGCATTTT.

This clone was seen a single time. The chain links TRBV5-5 to TRBJ2-3, with 10 bases identical to TRBD1. This CDR3 is 15 amino acids long. Germline CDR1 and CDR2: SGHKS and YYEKEE (reference sequence). V was clipped by 3 bases and J by 2 bases; unmatched bases: 3. The CDR3 nucleotides are TGTGCCAGCAGCTGGGGGACAGGGGTCACAGATACGCAGTATTTT. Translated, it gives CASSWGTGVTDTQYF.

The genes are TRBV24-1 and TRBJ2-3; 7 bases align to TRBD1. This CDR3 comprises 16 residues. The V and J ends lost 4 bases and 2 bases, in that order; junction bases with no gene match: 8. The germline CDR1 and CDR2 sequences are KGHDR and SFDVKD. CDR3 nucleotides: TGTGCCACCAGTGACACCACGGGACAGCACACAGATACGCAGTATTTT. This sequence encodes CATSDTTGQHTDTQYF.

The chain links TRBV6-1 to TRBJ2-2; D gene ambiguous. Trimming took 1 base from V and 6 from J, leaving 3 bases between them. Germline lookup yields CDR1 MNHNS and CDR2 SASEGT. The CDR3 has 12 amino acids. The CDR3 region is CASSEVSGELFF. CDR3 coding DNA: TGTGCCAGCAGTGAAGTCTCCGGGGAGCTGTTTTTT.

The chain couples TRBV27 to TRBJ2-5; 7 positions match TRBD1. The CDR3 totals 16 residues. Germline values: CDR1 MNHEY, CDR2 SMNVEV (reference sequence). Losses at the gene ends were 4 bases for V and 3 bases for J; bases not matched to a gene: 11. The CDR3 sequence: CASSSPSGTAEETQYF. The CDR3 DNA follows: TGTGCCAGCAGTTCCCCCTCCGGGACAGCTGAAGAGACCCAGTACTTC.

J is TRBJ2-5 and V is TRBV12-5; D gene uncertain. Looked up from germline, CDR1 is LGHNT and CDR2 is FRNRAP. The CDR3 covers 13 residues. The V end lost 3 bases, the J end lost 1 base, and 6 bases lay between the germline ends. The chain's CDR3 is CASGFGGQETQYF. For the CDR3, the DNA is TGTGCTAGTGGTTTCGGCGGCCAAGAGACCCAGTACTTC.

The V gene is TRBV9, the J gene TRBJ2-1; 9 nucleotides agree with TRBD1. With 1 base clipped from V and 8 bases from J, the junction kept 7 bases outside the gene matches. Germline loops: CDR1 SGDLS, CDR2 YYNGEE. CDR3 size: 15 residues. CDR3 residues: CASSVLTGGSDEQFF. In DNA form, the CDR3 reads TGTGCCAGCAGCGTACTGACAGGGGGTAGCGATGAGCAGTTCTTC. Filled out from reference TRBV9 and TRBJ2-1, the complete variable domain reads DSGVTQTPKHLITATGQRVTLRCSPRSGDLSVYWYQQSLDQGLQFLIQYYNGEERAKGNILERFSAQQFPDLHSELNLSSLELGDSALYFCASSVLTGGSDEQFFGPGTRLTVL.

With regard to this clone: Other DNA variants within this sample encode the same CDR3. The V and J genes are TRBV29-1 and TRBJ1-1; 11 bases are shared with TRBD1. Trimming took 3 bases from V and 3 from J; bases not matched to a gene: 6. CDR1 and CDR2 (germline): SQVTM, ANQGSEA. The CDR3 length is 15 residues. DNA of the CDR3: TGCAGCGTTGAGGAGGACAGGGGGCGCGACACTGAAGCTTTCTTT. Its translation: CSVEEDRGRDTEAFF.

This clone was picked up a small number of times. The chain recombines TRBV7-6 with TRBJ1-2; D gene ambiguous. Germline V lookup: CDR1 SGHVS, CDR2 FNYEAQ. This CDR3 contains 13 residues. V was cut by 1 base and J by 2 bases, with 5 bases left in between. CDR3 region: CASSLGQNYGYTF. The CDR3, as DNA: TGTGCCAGCAGCTTAGGGCAGAACTATGGCTACACCTTC.

This rearrangement joins TRBV6-5 to TRBJ1-1, with 7 bases fitting TRBD1. Germline V gives CDR1 MNHEY, CDR2 SVGAGI. With V trimmed by 7 bases and J by 2 bases, 7 bases remained unmatched. The CDR3 is 14 residues long. CDR3 region: CASNWGQTNTEAFF. CDR3 nucleotides: TGTGCCAGCAATTGGGGACAGACCAACACTGAAGCTTTCTTT.

The chain joins TRBV14 to TRBJ2-2, with 7 bases fitting TRBD1. V gave up 0 bases and J gave up 1 base; unmatched junction bases: 8. The CDR3 totals 18 residues. Germline V gene data show CDR1 as SGHDN and CDR2 as FVKESK. The CDR3 region is CASSQDQIWTGNTGELFF. In DNA, the CDR3 is TGTGCCAGCAGCCAAGATCAGATCTGGACAGGGAACACCGGGGAGCTGTTTTTT.

The V gene is TRBV11-2, the J gene TRBJ2-3; 7 bases agree with TRBD1. Germline values: CDR1 SGHAT, CDR2 FQNNGV. CDR3 length: 17 residues. Trimming removed 2 bases from V and 2 bases from J; junction bases left unmatched: 10. This CDR3 reads CASSLPVDRVDTDTQYF. The DNA of the CDR3 is TGTGCCAGCAGCTTACCGGTCGACAGGGTAGACACAGATACGCAGTATTTT.

This clone occurred once. This chain connects TRBV10-3 to TRBJ2-3, with 11 nucleotides matching TRBD2. CDR1 is ENHRY and CDR2 is SYGVKD in the germline V gene. Unmatched junction bases numbered 3, after V lost 6 bases and J lost 4 bases. The CDR3 loop spans 14 amino acids. The CDR3 DNA is TGTGCCATCAGACCGGGACTAGCGGCAGATACGCAGTATTTT. As protein: CAIRPGLAADTQYF.

The chain couples TRBV5-6 to TRBJ2-5; 7 bases match TRBD2. Per the germline V gene, CDR1 is SGHDT and CDR2 is YYEEEE. The CDR3 runs to 17 residues. The V segment lost 4 bases and the J segment 2 bases; nucleotides outside the gene matches: 14. CDR3 loop: CASSRPVERGVQETQYF. The CDR3 DNA is TGTGCCAGCAGCCGCCCCGTGGAGCGGGGAGTACAAGAGACCCAGTACTTC.

The rearrangement links TRBV3-1 (or the pseudogene TRBV3-2) to TRBJ1-1, with D unresolved. The length of the CDR3 is 15 residues. V lost 1 base and J 6 bases, leaving 15 bases between the germline ends. Germline V CDR1 and CDR2: LGHDT, YNNKEL (reference sequence). CDR3 DNA sequence: TGTGCCAGCAGCCAAGGGCTTACGGGAATAGCTGAAGCTTTCTTT. Translated: CASSQGLTGIAEAFF.

This clone showed up just a few times. The V and J genes are TRBV5-5 and TRBJ2-3, with 12 positions matching TRBD2. Germline loops: CDR1 SGHKS, CDR2 YYEKEE (reference sequence). Trimming cost V 4 bases and J 6 bases; bases outside gene matches: 9. The CDR3 is made up of 16 amino acids. This CDR3 is CASSGGLAGTIDTQYF. The CDR3 region has the DNA TGTGCCAGCAGCGGTGGACTAGCGGGGACGATTGATACGCAGTATTTT.

V gene TRBV6-5 combines with J gene TRBJ1-4; TRBD1 matches 7 bases. The CDR3 is 13 residues long. The germline V gene has CDR1 MNHEY and CDR2 SVGAGI. The V and J ends lost 6 bases and 10 bases, in that order; junction bases with no gene match: 8. The CDR3 nucleotides are TGTGCCAGCAGGGTCCAGGGGGTTGGAAAACTGTTTTTT. The encoded protein is CASRVQGVGKLFF.

The V call is TRBV7-9, the J call TRBJ1-4; 7 bases are a match to TRBD1. V lost 3 bases and J lost 0; bases outside the gene matches: 4. Germline V gene sequence: CDR1 SEHNR, CDR2 FQNEAQ (reference sequence). The length of the CDR3 is 16 residues. The CDR3 spells CASSLGTDATNEKLFF. The CDR3 bases are TGTGCCAGCAGCTTGGGGACAGACGCAACTAATGAAAAACTGTTTTTT.

The chain combines TRBV10-3 with TRBJ2-5, with a weak D call TRBD1 (6 bases). The CDR3 sequence is 12 residues long. Germline-derived CDR1 and CDR2 are ENHRY and SYGVKD. Trimming left V 5 bases short and J 3 bases short, with 7 bases between. The CDR3: CAISSGEETQYF. The CDR3 DNA follows: TGTGCCATCAGTTCAGGGGAAGAGACCCAGTACTTC.

V gene TRBV7-6 combines with J gene TRBJ2-3; 11 positions agree with TRBD1. The CDR3 is 16 residues long. The J segment lost 5 bases and the V segment lost 4 bases, leaving 8 bases of the junction unmatched. CDR1 is SGHVS and CDR2 is FNYEAQ in the germline V gene. CDR3 region: CASSSRTGGVRDTQYF. CDR3 in DNA: TGTGCCAGCAGCTCCAGGACAGGGGGCGTTAGAGATACGCAGTATTTT.

This chain links TRBV7-3 with TRBJ1-1, with D perhaps TRBD1 (6 bases). The CDR3 runs to 14 residues. Looked up from germline, CDR1 is SGHTA and CDR2 is FQGTGA. Trimming pared 0 bases from V and 1 base from J, leaving 6 bases between. This chain's CDR3 is CASSLTTGNTEAFF. Here the CDR3 DNA reads TGTGCCAGCAGCTTAACGACAGGGAACACTGAAGCTTTCTTT.

The genes are TRBV7-8 and TRBJ2-7; TRBD1 might be the D (6 bases). The V gene lost 0 bases and the J gene lost 4 bases, with 7 bases spanning the gap. The CDR3 is 13 residues long. Germline V gives CDR1 SGHVS, CDR2 FQNEAQ. The CDR3 loop is CASSLAQGYEQYV. The DNA of the CDR3 is TGTGCCAGCAGCTTAGCACAGGGATACGAGCAGTACGTC.

This chain uses TRBV19 with TRBJ1-2; D call uncertain. The V end was cut by 6 bases, the J end by 0 bases, with 11 bases between. Germline V gene data show CDR1 as LNHDA and CDR2 as SQIVND (reference sequence). The CDR3 totals 14 residues. The CDR3 is CASRAQVANYGYTF. DNA for the CDR3: TGTGCCAGTAGAGCCCAGGTAGCTAACTATGGCTACACCTTC.

The V and J genes are TRBV7-9 and TRBJ1-3; 7 nucleotides align to TRBD1. J lost 0 bases, V lost 5 bases, and 10 bases had no gene match. The CDR3 is made up of 17 amino acids. The V gene's germline CDR1 is SEHNR and CDR2 FQNEAQ (reference sequence). The CDR3 spells CASSQGMTGNSGNTIYF. CDR3 sequence (DNA): TGTGCCAGCAGCCAGGGAATGACAGGGAACTCTGGAAACACCATATATTTT.

The chain is built from TRBV6-6 and TRBJ1-1; tentatively, D is TRBD1 (5 bases). V shed 5 bases and J shed 5 bases, with 18 bases lying between them. CDR1 and CDR2 from the germline V gene are MNHNY and SVGAGI (reference sequence). The CDR3 extends over 15 amino acids. DNA of the CDR3: TGTGCCAGCAGTGGGCCAACAGGAACGGCGACTGAAGCTTTCTTT. Its protein is CASSGPTGTATEAFF.

In its sample, this clone was seen a few times. The V call is TRBV30, the J call TRBJ1-5; the D is unclear. The length of the CDR3 is 16 residues. Trimming pared 6 bases from V and 6 bases from J, leaving 24 bases between. CDR1 is GTSNPN and CDR2 is SVGIG in the germline V gene (reference sequence). CDR3 protein: CACTLGVRDEGQPQHF. The CDR3 DNA follows: TGTGCCTGTACCCTCGGTGTGCGAGACGAGGGTCAGCCCCAGCATTTT.